The 25 T cell receptor beta chains below were found in one sample sequenced in a study of blood T cell repertoires in COVID-19. Here immunoSEQ multiplex PCR was the method, and the copy in TCRdb shows in-frame clones only, minus some. This sample yields 55,000 to 70,000 clones, of which roughly nine tenths are seen a single time; 7.5% to 9.5% belongs to the top ten. Sequencing input: peripheral blood. Receptors originate from a woman in her seventies with active COVID-19.

The rearrangement links TRBV29-1 to TRBJ2-3; a possible D gene is TRBD2 (5 bases). Germline CDR1 is SQVTM and CDR2 is ANQGSEA. V gave up 4 bases and J gave up 0 bases, with 11 bases separating them. The CDR3 length is 14 residues. The CDR3 spells CSVGPGLSTDTQYF. CDR3 DNA sequence: TGCAGCGTTGGCCCAGGACTTAGCACAGATACGCAGTATTTT.

The CDR3 reads CASSGTGYEQYF. The CDR3 coding sequence is TGTGCCAGCAGTGGGACAGGGTACGAGCAGTACTTC. This chain links TRBV12-3 or TRBV12-4 with TRBJ2-7; 9 nucleotides match TRBD1. V was clipped by 5 bases and J by 4 bases; unmatched bases: 0. CDR3 length: 12 amino acids.

The chain couples TRBV6-2 or TRBV6-3 to TRBJ1-5, with D possibly TRBD1 on 6 matching bases. The CDR3 covers 16 residues. CDR1 and CDR2 (germline): MNHEY, SVGEGT. V lost 5 bases, J lost 2 bases, and 16 bases lay in between. The DNA for the CDR3 is TGTGCCAGCAGTAACCCGAGGGGGTTGGGCAATCAGCCCCAGCATTTT. Amino acid sequence: CASSNPRGLGNQPQHF.

The count of this clone is one. The CDR3 here is CASSRTGAGSSGANVLTF. The DNA for the CDR3 is TGTGCCAGCAGCCGTACAGGGGCGGGAAGCTCTGGGGCCAACGTCCTGACTTTC. This chain links TRBV14 with TRBJ2-6; weak D call: TRBD1 (7 bases). This CDR3 comprises 18 residues. Germline CDR1 reads SGHDN; CDR2 reads FVKESK. Trimming stripped 4 bases from V and 0 bases from J, with 16 bases between.

The chain combines TRBV27 with TRBJ2-1, with D maybe TRBD1 (6 bases). Germline V CDR1 and CDR2: MNHEY, SMNVEV (reference sequence). The CDR3 consists of 13 residues. V was trimmed by 4 bases and J by 4 bases, leaving 8 bases between them. The CDR3 here is CASSWDKYNEQFF. CDR3 DNA: TGTGCCAGCAGTTGGGACAAGTACAATGAGCAGTTCTTC.

The V call is TRBV11-2, the J call TRBJ2-7, with D perhaps TRBD2 (6 bases). CDR3 length: 15 amino acids. The V end lost 5 bases, the J end lost 0 bases, and 14 bases lay between the germline ends. Looked up from germline, CDR1 is SGHAT and CDR2 is FQNNGV. This CDR3 reads CASSPLETSSYEQYF. CDR3 coding DNA: TGTGCCAGCAGCCCATTGGAGACTAGCTCCTACGAGCAGTACTTC.

The chain recombines TRBV5-4 with TRBJ2-1, with 7 bases fitting TRBD1. The V and J ends lost 4 bases and 8 bases, in that order; junction bases with no gene match: 15. In germline, CDR1 is SGHNT, CDR2 YYREEE (reference sequence). CDR3 length equals 16 residues. The CDR3 spells CASSLDRDRVTHEQFF. In DNA form, the CDR3 reads TGTGCCAGCAGCCTTGATCGAGACAGGGTAACCCATGAGCAGTTCTTC.

The CDR3 nucleotides are TGTGCCAGTAGTCGGGGACAGAACAACTATGGCTACACCTTC. This translates into CASSRGQNNYGYTF. The V gene is TRBV19, the J gene TRBJ1-2; 7 positions match TRBD1. Germline CDR1 and CDR2: LNHDA and SQIVND (reference sequence). V lost 5 bases, J lost 2 bases, and 5 bases stayed unmatched. There are 14 residues in the CDR3.

The CDR3 nucleotides are TGTGCCAGCAGCTTATCGGGAGATACGCAGTATTTT. It codes for CASSLSGDTQYF. The V and J genes are TRBV7-3 and TRBJ2-3, with no clear D. Germline CDR1 is SGHTA and CDR2 is FQGTGA. CDR3 size: 12 residues. V lost 2 bases, J lost 5 bases, and 5 bases lay in between.

This chain links TRBV3-1 (or the pseudogene TRBV3-2) with TRBJ1-2; D perhaps matches TRBD1 (5 bases). CDR1 is LGHDT and CDR2 is YNNKEL in the germline V gene (reference sequence). V shed 0 bases and J shed 8 bases, with 13 bases lying between them. The CDR3 has 14 amino acids. The CDR3 DNA reads as TGTGCCAGCAGCCAAGATAGGCAGGGTCGAGGCTACACCTTC. This gives the protein CASSQDRQGRGYTF.

The rearrangement links TRBV5-1 to TRBJ1-6; possibly TRBD1 for D (6 bases). The CDR3 spans 15 residues. CDR1 and CDR2 from the germline V gene are SGHRS and YFSETQ. V was clipped by 5 bases and J by 7 bases, with 16 bases between them. The CDR3 sequence is CASSLTGTSNSPLHF. As DNA, the CDR3 is TGCGCCAGCAGTCTGACCGGGACATCAAATTCACCCCTCCACTTT.

The rearrangement joins TRBV7-8 to TRBJ2-3, with a weak D call TRBD1 (5 bases). V was cut by 2 bases and J by 1 base, with 7 bases left in between. The CDR3 consists of 14 residues. Germline assignment: CDR1 SGHVS and CDR2 FQNEAQ. The CDR3 region is CASSLLGRTDTQYF. CDR3 sequence (DNA): TGTGCCAGCAGCTTATTGGGGCGCACAGATACGCAGTATTTT.

In the case of this clone: The junction departs from the called germline gene at one end, perhaps through a read error. CDR3 sequence (DNA): TGTGCCAGTAATATAGGCAGGGGCAATCAGCCCCAGCATTTT. Protein sequence: CASNIGRGNQPQHF. The rearrangement links TRBV19 to TRBJ1-5, with a possible D match to TRBD1 (5 bases). There are 14 residues in the CDR3. CDR1 LNHDA and CDR2 SQIVND come from the germline V gene (reference sequence).

This chain uses TRBV20-1 with TRBJ1-2; D gene uncertain. CDR3 length equals 10 residues. Germline V gene lookup returns CDR1 DFQATT and CDR2 SNEGSKA (reference sequence). Between the trimmed V and J ends, which lost 7 bases and 3 bases, there was a span of 6 bases. As DNA, the CDR3 is TGCAGTGTAGGAGACTATGGCTACACCTTC. Translation: CSVGDYGYTF.

This clone was seen a handful of times. The V gene is TRBV24-1, the J gene TRBJ2-3, with 9 bases matching TRBD1. Per germline, CDR1 KGHDR and CDR2 SFDVKD. The CDR3 is made up of 14 amino acids. Germline trimming cut 10 bases from V and 0 bases from J; bases unmatched to any gene: 4. CDR3 protein: CATNTGGSTDTQYF. CDR3 nucleotides: TGTGCCACGAATACAGGGGGCAGCACAGATACGCAGTATTTT.

V usage is TRBV6-5 and J usage is TRBJ1-2, with D maybe TRBD1 (5 bases). The CDR3 runs to 14 residues. Looked up from germline, CDR1 is MNHEY and CDR2 is SVGAGI. The germline V and J ends were trimmed by 7 bases and 6 bases, with 18 bases remaining between them. The CDR3 DNA reads as TGTGCCAGCATTTTAAGGTTCAGGGAACATGGCTACACCTTC. This gives the protein CASILRFREHGYTF.

Note on this clone: The sample holds other DNA sequences that translate to the same CDR3. The chain joins TRBV5-1 to TRBJ1-1; TRBD1 is a possible D gene (6 bases). Germline loops: CDR1 SGHRS, CDR2 YFSETQ. This CDR3 comprises 14 residues. V was shortened by 3 bases and J by 2 bases, with 11 bases between the two germline ends. CDR3 in amino acids: CASSSRTANTEAFF. The CDR3 DNA follows: TGCGCCAGCAGCTCTAGGACAGCTAACACTGAAGCTTTCTTT.

This clone is a singleton in its sample. The V call is TRBV25-1, the J call TRBJ2-5, with D perhaps matching TRBD2 (6 bases). Germline CDR1 reads MGHDK; CDR2 reads SYGVNS. V was pared by 8 bases and J by 0 bases, with 16 bases between. The CDR3 has 15 amino acids. The CDR3 region has the DNA TGTGCCAGCTCTGGGGTCGCGGGAAACCAAGAGACCCAGTACTTC. It yields the protein CASSGVAGNQETQYF. Using reference TRBV25-1 and TRBJ2-5 for the parts outside the CDR3, the full variable domain is EADIYQTPRYLVIGTGKKITLECSQTMGHDKMYWYQQDPGMELHLIHYSYGVNSTEKGDLSSESTVSRIRTEHFPLTLESARPSHTSQYLCASSGVAGNQETQYFGPGTRLLVL.

The rearrangement links TRBV7-2 to TRBJ2-4; 12 bases align to TRBD2. Germline trimming cut 5 bases from V and 4 bases from J; bases unmatched to any gene: 6. From germline, CDR1 is SGHTA and CDR2 FQGNSA. This CDR3 has 16 amino acids. The CDR3 is CASSPQGLAGKNIQYF. The CDR3 coding sequence is TGTGCCAGCAGCCCCCAAGGACTAGCGGGAAAAAACATTCAGTACTTC.

The chain combines TRBV9 with TRBJ1-1, with 7 bases aligning to TRBD1. The CDR3 spans 16 residues. Per the germline V gene, CDR1 is SGDLS and CDR2 is YYNGEE. With 2 bases clipped from V and 1 base from J, the junction kept 8 bases outside the gene matches. CDR3 coding DNA: TGTGCCAGCAGCGTTGGACAGGCTCGAGGGAACACTGAAGCTTTCTTT. Residues: CASSVGQARGNTEAFF.

This clone has only one observation. V and J are TRBV5-1 and TRBJ2-7; 11 bases are a match to TRBD1. Germline V gives CDR1 SGHRS, CDR2 YFSETQ. Trimming at V came to 0 bases and at J to 7 bases, leaving 9 bases not matched to a gene. The CDR3 is 16 residues long. The CDR3 sequence: CASSLAPGQGGREQYF. For the CDR3, the DNA is TGCGCCAGCAGCTTGGCCCCGGGACAGGGGGGAAGAGAGCAGTACTTC.

The J gene is TRBJ1-3, the V gene TRBV28; D uncertain. The germline V gene encodes CDR1 MDHEN and CDR2 SYDVKM. V was cut by 3 bases and J by 2 bases, with 8 bases left in between. The CDR3 contains 14 residues. The CDR3 protein is CASSLGGTGNTIYF. For the CDR3, the DNA is TGTGCCAGCAGTTTGGGAGGGACTGGAAACACCATATATTTT. Based on the CDR3 plus reference TRBV28 and TRBJ1-3, the full variable domain is DVKVTQSSRYLVKRTGEKVFLECVQDMDHENMFWYRQDPGLGLRLIYFSYDVKMKEKGDIPEGYSVSREKKERFSLILESASTNQTSMYLCASSLGGTGNTIYFGEGSWLTVV.

J is TRBJ2-7 and V is TRBV7-9; 11 bases are shared with TRBD2. This CDR3 region has 15 residues. V lost 5 bases to trimming and J lost 2 bases; unmatched junction nucleotides: 5. Germline values: CDR1 SEHNR, CDR2 FQNEAQ (reference sequence). The CDR3, as DNA: TGTGCCAGCAGCCAAACTAGCGGGAGCCCCTACGAGCAGTACTTC. It encodes CASSQTSGSPYEQYF.

This clone was seen once. The chain recombines TRBV19 with TRBJ2-1, with 8 nucleotides matching TRBD2. The CDR3 loop spans 16 amino acids. The germline gives CDR1 LNHDA, CDR2 SQIVND (reference sequence). The V segment lost 1 base and the J segment 7 bases; nucleotides outside the gene matches: 9. CDR3: CASSIAEAGVGNEQFF. Here the CDR3 DNA reads TGTGCCAGTAGTATAGCGGAAGCGGGAGTCGGAAATGAGCAGTTCTTC.

The chain couples TRBV24-1 to TRBJ2-5; TRBD2 aligns across 9 bases. CDR3 length equals 17 residues. Germline V lookup: CDR1 KGHDR, CDR2 SFDVKD. The junction had 13 bases not matched to a gene; V was cut back by 4 bases and J by 5 bases. The CDR3 is CATSEGNLAGWGETQYF. CDR3 nucleotide sequence: TGTGCCACCAGTGAGGGGAATCTAGCGGGATGGGGGGAGACCCAGTACTTC.